These T cell receptor beta chains were read from a single sample in a study of response to subunit inactivated influenza vaccine. TCRdb used MiXCR to reprocess the RT-PCR reads, holding one entry per CDR3 protein. The sample has around 790,000 distinct CDR3 sequences, approximately 22% seen once. The sequencing here drew on PBMCs from blood, taken about 5 days after vaccination. These receptors were collected from a man aged 50 to 60 who received an inactivated influenza vaccine. Each CDR3 is given with its conserved first and last residue. A D gene is named only where the DNA matches it firmly. Clone size is stated in some rows and not others, as once, few, many or a class when expanded.

v_gene: TRBV27
j_gene: TRBJ1-6
abundance: NA
d_gene: NA
CDR3nt: TGTGCCAGCAGTTGGAGTGGGGCGGAGAATTCACCCCTCCACTTT
CDR3aa: CASSWSGAENSPLHF

v_gene: TRBV6-5
j_gene: TRBJ1-6
abundance: NA
d_gene: NA
CDR3nt: TGTGCCATCCGTTTGGGGAATTCACCCCTCCACTTT
CDR3aa: CAIRLGNSPLHF

v_gene: TRBV5-5
j_gene: TRBJ2-3
abundance: NA
d_gene: NA
CDR3nt: TGTGCCAGCAGCTTGGTGGTCAAAGCAGATACGCAGTATTTT
CDR3aa: CASSLVVKADTQYF

v_gene: TRBV20-1
j_gene: TRBJ2-3
abundance: few
d_gene: NA
CDR3nt: TGCAGTGCTAGGCGTACTAGCAGCACAGATACGCAGTATTTT
CDR3aa: CSARRTSSTDTQYF

v_gene: TRBV12-3/TRBV12-4
j_gene: TRBJ2-7
abundance: few
d_gene: NA
CDR3nt: TGTGCCAGCAGTAATGGGGCCTACGAGCAGTACTTC
CDR3aa: CASSNGAYEQYF

v_gene: TRBV7-2
j_gene: TRBJ2-7
abundance: NA
d_gene: NA
CDR3nt: TGTGCCAGCAGCCAGGGGGGCCTAGCGGTTTCGTACGAGCAGTACTTC
CDR3aa: CASSQGGLAVSYEQYF

v_gene: TRBV7-9
j_gene: TRBJ2-2
abundance: few
d_gene: NA
CDR3nt: TGTGCCAGCAGCTTAAAATACACCGGGGAGCTGTTTTTT
CDR3aa: CASSLKYTGELFF

v_gene: TRBV6-5
j_gene: TRBJ1-6
abundance: few
d_gene: NA
CDR3nt: TGTGCCAGCAGTTACTCGAATCCCAGGAATTCACCCCTCCACTTT
CDR3aa: CASSYSNPRNSPLHF

v_gene: TRBV18
j_gene: TRBJ2-2
abundance: NA
d_gene: NA
CDR3nt: TGTGCCAGCTCACCGAATATATGGCTCGACTCCGGGGAGCTGTTTTTT
CDR3aa: CASSPNIWLDSGELFF

v_gene: TRBV20-1
j_gene: TRBJ2-2
abundance: NA
d_gene: NA
CDR3nt: TGCAGTGCTAGTCTCCAGGGGAACACCGGGGAGCTGTTTTTT
CDR3aa: CSASLQGNTGELFF

v_gene: TRBV12-3/TRBV12-4
j_gene: TRBJ2-1
abundance: NA
d_gene: TRBD2
CDR3nt: TGTGCCAGCAGTTCGACTAGCGGGAGGGCCTTAGGGGTCAATGAGCAGTTCTTC
CDR3aa: CASSSTSGRALGVNEQFF

v_gene: TRBV5-1
j_gene: TRBJ2-1
abundance: many
d_gene: TRBD2
CDR3nt: TGCGCCAGCAGCTTGGCCCGGCTAGCGGGAGGGGATGAGCAGTTCTTC
CDR3aa: CASSLARLAGGDEQFF

v_gene: TRBV5-8
j_gene: TRBJ2-2
abundance: few
d_gene: NA
CDR3nt: TGTGCCAGCAGCTTAGGAGGGCGACACACCGGGGAGCTGTTTTTT
CDR3aa: CASSLGGRHTGELFF

v_gene: TRBV14
j_gene: TRBJ2-5
abundance: NA
d_gene: NA
CDR3nt: TGTGCCAGCAGCCCCCAGAATCACAGGGAGACCCAGTACTTC
CDR3aa: CASSPQNHRETQYF

v_gene: TRBV20-1
j_gene: TRBJ2-7
abundance: NA
d_gene: NA
CDR3nt: TGCAGTGCTTACCGGGACGGCTCCTACGAGCAGTACTTC
CDR3aa: CSAYRDGSYEQYF

v_gene: TRBV20-1
j_gene: TRBJ1-1
abundance: few
d_gene: TRBD1
CDR3nt: TGCAGTGCTAGACGGACCGGGACAGGGGCCTTGGTAGCTTTCTTT
CDR3aa: CSARRTGTGALVAFF

v_gene: TRBV5-1
j_gene: TRBJ2-1
abundance: NA
d_gene: NA
CDR3nt: TGCGCCAGCAGCCTATACTCGTCACTCTCCTACAATGAGCAGTTCTTC
CDR3aa: CASSLYSSLSYNEQFF

v_gene: TRBV6-2/TRBV6-3
j_gene: TRBJ2-7
abundance: NA
d_gene: NA
CDR3nt: TGTGCCAGCAGTTATCGGGGGTTTCCCTCCTACGAGCAGTACTTC
CDR3aa: CASSYRGFPSYEQYF

v_gene: TRBV6-4
j_gene: TRBJ2-2
abundance: NA
d_gene: TRBD1
CDR3nt: TGTGCCAGCAGAAAGCTTGGACAGGGCAACACCGGGGAGCTGTTTTTT
CDR3aa: CASRKLGQGNTGELFF

v_gene: TRBV10-3
j_gene: TRBJ1-2
abundance: NA
d_gene: NA
CDR3nt: TGTGCCATCAGCCGGGACCTTAACTATGGCTACACCTTC
CDR3aa: CAISRDLNYGYTF

v_gene: TRBV12-3/TRBV12-4
j_gene: TRBJ2-4
abundance: many
d_gene: TRBD2
CDR3nt: TGTGCCAGCAGTGTCGGTGGGGGGGTAGGAAGCATTCAGTACTTC
CDR3aa: CASSVGGGVGSIQYF

v_gene: TRBV4-2
j_gene: TRBJ2-1
abundance: few
d_gene: NA
CDR3nt: TGTGCCAGCAGCCAAGATGAGACAGGCAATGAGCAGTTCTTC
CDR3aa: CASSQDETGNEQFF

v_gene: TRBV7-9
j_gene: TRBJ2-5
abundance: NA
d_gene: TRBD2
CDR3nt: TGTGCCAGCAGCCAAAGGGACTATCAGACCCAGTACTTC
CDR3aa: CASSQRDYQTQYF

v_gene: TRBV6-2/TRBV6-3
j_gene: TRBJ2-3
abundance: NA
d_gene: TRBD2
CDR3nt: TGTGCCAGCAGCCCAGTTAGCGGGAGAACAGATACGCAGTATTTT
CDR3aa: CASSPVSGRTDTQYF

v_gene: TRBV3-1
j_gene: TRBJ2-5
abundance: NA
d_gene: NA
CDR3nt: TGTGCCAGCAGCCAAGATTGGAGGAAAGAGACCCAGTACTTC
CDR3aa: CASSQDWRKETQYF

v_gene: TRBV12-3/TRBV12-4
j_gene: TRBJ1-2
abundance: few
d_gene: TRBD1
CDR3nt: TGTGCCAGCCAGGGGGCAGGATATGGCTACACCTTC
CDR3aa: CASQGAGYGYTF

v_gene: TRBV7-2
j_gene: TRBJ2-5
abundance: NA
d_gene: TRBD1
CDR3nt: TGTGCCAGCAGCCTATTAGGACAGGGGGGCCTAGACCAGCACTTC
CDR3aa: CASSLLGQGGLDQHF

v_gene: TRBV4-3
j_gene: TRBJ2-2
abundance: many
d_gene: TRBD2
CDR3nt: TGCGCCAGCAGCCAAGAAACGGGGGGGAACACCGGGGAGCTGTTTTTT
CDR3aa: CASSQETGGNTGELFF

v_gene: TRBV7-2
j_gene: TRBJ2-7
abundance: few
d_gene: NA
CDR3nt: TGTGCCAGCAGACCGCCAGGGAATGAGCAGTACTTC
CDR3aa: CASRPPGNEQYF

v_gene: TRBV6-1
j_gene: TRBJ1-1
abundance: NA
d_gene: TRBD1
CDR3nt: TGTGCCAGCAGTGCACGACAGGGAAGGAACACTGAAGCTTTCTTT
CDR3aa: CASSARQGRNTEAFF

v_gene: TRBV28
j_gene: TRBJ1-1
abundance: many
d_gene: NA
CDR3nt: TGTGCCAGCAGTTTGGGGCTCAGGACTGAAGCTTTCTTT
CDR3aa: CASSLGLRTEAFF

v_gene: TRBV27
j_gene: TRBJ2-3
abundance: NA
d_gene: NA
CDR3nt: TGTGCCAGCAGTTTAATACAGGGTGGCTCAGATACGCAGTATTTT
CDR3aa: CASSLIQGGSDTQYF

v_gene: TRBV9
j_gene: TRBJ1-1
abundance: NA
d_gene: TRBD1
CDR3nt: TGTGCCAGCAGAAGACAGGGGGATTCGTACACTGAAGCTTTCTTT
CDR3aa: CASRRQGDSYTEAFF

v_gene: TRBV20-1
j_gene: TRBJ2-2
abundance: NA
d_gene: TRBD2
CDR3nt: TGCAGTGCTATTAATAGCGGGGGGCCCGGGGAGCTGTTTTTT
CDR3aa: CSAINSGGPGELFF

v_gene: TRBV15
j_gene: TRBJ2-2
abundance: few
d_gene: TRBD2
CDR3nt: TGTGCCACCAGCAGGGAAGCGGGGCACGCCGGGGAGCTGTTTTTT
CDR3aa: CATSREAGHAGELFF

v_gene: TRBV11-2
j_gene: TRBJ2-3
abundance: NA
d_gene: NA
CDR3nt: TGTGCCAGCAGCTTAGCGCTGGTTCCGCAGTATTTT
CDR3aa: CASSLALVPQYF

v_gene: TRBV20-1
j_gene: TRBJ2-1
abundance: NA
d_gene: NA
CDR3nt: TGCAGTGCTAGAGATCTTCCCGGGACTCAACCCTTCTTGGGGAATGAGCAGTTCTTC
CDR3aa: CSARDLPGTQPFLGNEQFF

v_gene: TRBV11-2
j_gene: TRBJ2-3
abundance: few
d_gene: TRBD2
CDR3nt: TGTGCCAGCAGCCATGGGACTAGCAGTGGCACAGATACGCAGTATTTT
CDR3aa: CASSHGTSSGTDTQYF

v_gene: TRBV7-7
j_gene: TRBJ2-5
abundance: NA
d_gene: NA
CDR3nt: TGTGCTAGCAGCTTAGTGGGGGCCGGTGGGACCCAGTACTTC
CDR3aa: CASSLVGAGGTQYF

v_gene: TRBV6-2/TRBV6-3
j_gene: TRBJ2-7
abundance: few
d_gene: TRBD1
CDR3nt: TGTGCCAGCAGTTACGACAGGGTCTCCTACGAGCAGTACTTC
CDR3aa: CASSYDRVSYEQYF